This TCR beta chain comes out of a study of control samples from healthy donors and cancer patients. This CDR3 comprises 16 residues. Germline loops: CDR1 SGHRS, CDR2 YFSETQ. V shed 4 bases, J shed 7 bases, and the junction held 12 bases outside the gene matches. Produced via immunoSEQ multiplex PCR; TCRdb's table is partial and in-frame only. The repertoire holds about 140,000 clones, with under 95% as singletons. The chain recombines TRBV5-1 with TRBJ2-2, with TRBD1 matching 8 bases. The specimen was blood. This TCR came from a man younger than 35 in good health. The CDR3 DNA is TGCGCCAGCAGCCCTGGACAGGGAGGTGTGATCGGGGAGCTGTTTTTT. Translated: CASSPGQGGVIGELFF.